This passage covers 2 T cell receptor beta chains from one sample sequenced in a study of Ad26.COV2.S vaccination and SARS-CoV-2 variants. The treatment: around 19 received Ad26.COV2.S at low or high dose, single or two shots; five or six received placebo; per-sample allocation not given. Samples were taken on day 63 after the first vaccine or placebo injection. The assay was immunoSEQ multiplex PCR, and TCRdb's table has in-frame clones only and misses some. The sample yields 410,000 or so clones, approximately 90% seen once. The sequenced sample was peripheral blood, obtained in a trial of Ad26.COV2.S vaccine versus placebo. These receptors originate from a person aged 18-60 years who received the Ad26.COV2.S COVID-19 vaccine or a placebo.

This clone was detected only once. The genes are TRBV2 and TRBJ2-1; D not resolved. CDR1 and CDR2 from the germline V gene are SNHLY and FYNNEI. CDR3 length: 11 residues. The V gene lost 4 bases and the J gene lost 7 bases, with 5 bases spanning the gap. The CDR3 is CASSAPNEQFF. The CDR3 bases are TGTGCCAGCAGTGCACCGAATGAGCAGTTCTTC. Based on the CDR3 plus reference TRBV2 and TRBJ2-1, the full variable domain is EPEVTQTPSHQVTQMGQEVILRCVPISNHLYFYWYRQILGQKVEFLVSFYNNEISEKSEIFDDQFSVERPDGSNFTLKIRSTKLEDSAMYFCASSAPNEQFFGPGTRLTVL.

With regard to this clone: Distinct nucleotide sequences in the sample also encode this CDR3. The CDR3 spells CAWSLGGNQPQHF. In nucleotides, the CDR3 is TGTGCCTGGAGTTTGGGGGGAAATCAGCCCCAGCATTTT. The genes are TRBV30 and TRBJ1-5, with D maybe TRBD1 (5 bases). Trimming cost V 2 bases and J 4 bases, with 9 bases left between them. The CDR3 has 13 amino acids. The germline CDR1 and CDR2 sequences are GTSNPN and SVGIG (reference sequence). Combining the CDR3 with reference TRBV30 and TRBJ1-5 gives the whole variable domain SQTIHQWPATLVQPVGSPLSLECTVEGTSNPNLYWYRQAAGRGLQLLFYSVGIGQISSEVPQNLSASRPQDRQFILSSKKLLLSDSGFYLCAWSLGGNQPQHFGDGTRLSIL.